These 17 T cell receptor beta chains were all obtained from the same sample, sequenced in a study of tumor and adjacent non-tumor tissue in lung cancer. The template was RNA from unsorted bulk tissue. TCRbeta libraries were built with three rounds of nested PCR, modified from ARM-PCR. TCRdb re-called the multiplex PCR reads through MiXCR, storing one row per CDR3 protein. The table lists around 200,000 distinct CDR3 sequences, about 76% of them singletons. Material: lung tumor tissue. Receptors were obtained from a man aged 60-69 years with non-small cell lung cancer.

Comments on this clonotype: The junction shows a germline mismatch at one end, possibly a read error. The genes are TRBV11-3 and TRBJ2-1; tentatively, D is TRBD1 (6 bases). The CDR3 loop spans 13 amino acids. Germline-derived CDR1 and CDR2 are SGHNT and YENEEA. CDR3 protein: CTSSRTVENEQFF. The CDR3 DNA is TGTACCAGCAGCCGGACAGTCGAGAATGAGCAGTTCTTC.

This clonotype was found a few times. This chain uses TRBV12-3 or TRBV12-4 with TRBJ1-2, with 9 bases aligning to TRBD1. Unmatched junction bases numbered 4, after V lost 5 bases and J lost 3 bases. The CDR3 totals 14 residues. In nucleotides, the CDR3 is TGTGCCAGCAGTGCGACAGGGGGATACTATGGCTACACCTTC. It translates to CASSATGGYYGYTF.

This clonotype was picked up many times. CDR3 protein: CASSYQGQFHTF. CDR3 coding DNA: TGTGCCAGCAGTTACCAAGGACAGTTCCACACCTTC. The chain has TRBV6-5 and TRBJ1-2; a possible D gene is TRBD1 (6 bases). Germline CDR1 is MNHEY and CDR2 is SVGAGI. Between the trimmed V and J ends, which lost 2 bases and 12 bases, there was a span of 13 bases. The CDR3 sequence is 12 residues long.

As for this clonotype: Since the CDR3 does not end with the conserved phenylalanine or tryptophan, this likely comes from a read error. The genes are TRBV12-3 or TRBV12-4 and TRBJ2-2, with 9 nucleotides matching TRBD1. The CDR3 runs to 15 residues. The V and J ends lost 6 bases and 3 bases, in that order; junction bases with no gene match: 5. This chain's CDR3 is CASSTDRGDTGELFY. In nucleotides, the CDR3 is TGTGCCAGCAGCACTGACAGGGGGGACACCGGGGAGCTGTTTTAT.

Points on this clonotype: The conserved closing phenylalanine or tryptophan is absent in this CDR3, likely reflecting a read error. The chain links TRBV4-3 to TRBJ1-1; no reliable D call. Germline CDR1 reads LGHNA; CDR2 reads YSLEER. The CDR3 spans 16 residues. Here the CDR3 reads CTSSQDHSQSNTEAFL. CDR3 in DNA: TGCACCAGCAGTCAAGATCATAGTCAGTCCAACACTGAAGCTTTCCTC.

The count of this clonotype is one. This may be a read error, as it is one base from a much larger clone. The CDR3 loop reads CASRPTGSQETLYF. In nucleotides, the CDR3 is TGTGCCAGCAGACCTACGGGGTCCCAAGAGACCCTGTACTTC. The V and J genes are TRBV6-6 and TRBJ2-5; D might be TRBD2 (5 bases). The CDR3 has 14 amino acids. Germline V gives CDR1 MNHNY, CDR2 SVGAGI (reference sequence).

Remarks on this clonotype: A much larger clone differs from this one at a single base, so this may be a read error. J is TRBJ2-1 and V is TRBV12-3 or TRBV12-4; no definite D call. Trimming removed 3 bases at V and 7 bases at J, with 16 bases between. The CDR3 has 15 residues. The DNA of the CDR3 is TGTGCCAGCAGTTTGTCCAGGAGATCGCCTAATGAGCAGTTCTTC. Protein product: CASSLSRRSPNEQFF.

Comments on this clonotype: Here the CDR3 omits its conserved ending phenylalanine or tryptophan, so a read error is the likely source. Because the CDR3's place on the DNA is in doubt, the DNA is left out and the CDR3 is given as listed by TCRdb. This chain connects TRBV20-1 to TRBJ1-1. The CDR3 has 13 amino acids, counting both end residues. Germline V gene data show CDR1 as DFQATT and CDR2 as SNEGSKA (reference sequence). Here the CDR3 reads CSASRRLSTETFS.

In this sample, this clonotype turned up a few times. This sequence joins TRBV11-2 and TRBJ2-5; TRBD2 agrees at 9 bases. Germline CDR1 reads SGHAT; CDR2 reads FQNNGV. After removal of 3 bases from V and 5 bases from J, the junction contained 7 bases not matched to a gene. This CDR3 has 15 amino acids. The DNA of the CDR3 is TGTGCCAGCAGCTTTAGCGGGAGACGTCTGGAGACCCAGTACTTC. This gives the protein CASSFSGRRLETQYF.

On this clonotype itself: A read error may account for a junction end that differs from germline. Here the CDR3 reads CASSWNTEASF. CDR3 coding DNA: TGTGCCAGCAGCTGGAACACTGAAGCTTCCTTT. V usage is TRBV5-6 and J usage is TRBJ1-1; no clear D gene. Looked up from germline, CDR1 is SGHDT and CDR2 is YYEEEE. The CDR3 extends over 11 amino acids.

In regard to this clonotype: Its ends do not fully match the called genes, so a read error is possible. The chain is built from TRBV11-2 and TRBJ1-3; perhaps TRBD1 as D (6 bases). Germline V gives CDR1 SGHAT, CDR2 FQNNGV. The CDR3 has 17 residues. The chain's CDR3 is CASSSCPAGGIGNTIYF. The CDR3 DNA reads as TGTGCCAGCAGCTCATGCCCTGCGGGGGGCATTGGAAACACCATATACTTT.

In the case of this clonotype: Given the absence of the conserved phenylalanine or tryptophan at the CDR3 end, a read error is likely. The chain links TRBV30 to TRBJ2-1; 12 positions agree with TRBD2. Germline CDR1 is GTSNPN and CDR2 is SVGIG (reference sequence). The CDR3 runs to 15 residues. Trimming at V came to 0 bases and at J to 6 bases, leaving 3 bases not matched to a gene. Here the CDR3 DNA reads TGTGCCTGGAGTGTAACTAGCGGGGGGTTCAATGAGCAGTTCTCC. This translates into CAWSVTSGGFNEQFS.

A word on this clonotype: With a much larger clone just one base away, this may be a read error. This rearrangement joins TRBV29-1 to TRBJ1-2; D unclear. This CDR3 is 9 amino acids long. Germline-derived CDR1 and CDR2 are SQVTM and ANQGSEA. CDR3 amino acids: CSVEGGYIF. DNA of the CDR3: TGCAGCGTCGAGGGTGGCTACATCTTC.

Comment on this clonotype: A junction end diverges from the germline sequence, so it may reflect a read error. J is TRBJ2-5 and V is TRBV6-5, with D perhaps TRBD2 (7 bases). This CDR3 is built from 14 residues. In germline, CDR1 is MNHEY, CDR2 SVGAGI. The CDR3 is CASGDTGTAGAQNF. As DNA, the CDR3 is TGTGCCAGCGGTGATACCGGGACCGCGGGGGCCCAGAACTTT.

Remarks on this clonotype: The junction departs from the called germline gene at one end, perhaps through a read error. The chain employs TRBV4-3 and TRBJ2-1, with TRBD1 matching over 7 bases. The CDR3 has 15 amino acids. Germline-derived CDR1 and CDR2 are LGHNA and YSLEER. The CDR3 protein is CASSPQGVKYKEQFF. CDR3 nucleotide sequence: TGCGCCAGTAGCCCGCAGGGGGTAAAATACAAAGAGCAGTTCTTC.

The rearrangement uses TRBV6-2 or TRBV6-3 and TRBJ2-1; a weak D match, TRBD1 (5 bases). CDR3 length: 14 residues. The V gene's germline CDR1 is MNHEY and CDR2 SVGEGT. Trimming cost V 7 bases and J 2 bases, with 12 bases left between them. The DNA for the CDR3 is TGTGCCAGCATCCTGGACATGCCCTACAATGAGCAGTTCTTC. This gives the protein CASILDMPYNEQFF.

CDR3 loop: CASNLGEGAYNEQFF. Written as DNA, the CDR3 is TGTGCCAGCAATCTCGGAGAGGGAGCCTACAATGAGCAGTTCTTC. V gene TRBV2 combines with J gene TRBJ2-1; possibly TRBD2 for D (5 bases). Trimming removed 7 bases from V and 2 bases from J, with 15 bases in between. CDR3 length: 15 residues. Germline CDR1 and CDR2: SNHLY and FYNNEI. Based on the CDR3 plus reference TRBV2 and TRBJ2-1, the full variable domain is EPEVTQTPSHQVTQMGQEVILRCVPISNHLYFYWYRQILGQKVEFLVSFYNNEISEKSEIFDDQFSVERPDGSNFTLKIRSTKLEDSAMYFCASNLGEGAYNEQFFGPGTRLTVL.